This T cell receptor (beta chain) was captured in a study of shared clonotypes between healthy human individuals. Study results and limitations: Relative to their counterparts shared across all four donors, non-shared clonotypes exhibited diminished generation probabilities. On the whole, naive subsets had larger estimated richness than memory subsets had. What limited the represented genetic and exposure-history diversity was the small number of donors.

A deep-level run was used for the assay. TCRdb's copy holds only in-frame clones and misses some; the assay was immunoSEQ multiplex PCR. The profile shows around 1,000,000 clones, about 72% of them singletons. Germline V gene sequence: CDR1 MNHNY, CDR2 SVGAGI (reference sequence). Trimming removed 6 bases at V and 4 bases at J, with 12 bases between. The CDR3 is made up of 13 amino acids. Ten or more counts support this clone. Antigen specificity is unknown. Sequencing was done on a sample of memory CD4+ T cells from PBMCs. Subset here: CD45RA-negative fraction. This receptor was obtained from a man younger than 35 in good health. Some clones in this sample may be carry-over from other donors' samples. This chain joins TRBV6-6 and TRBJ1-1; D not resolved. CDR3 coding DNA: TGTGCCAGCAGCACCGGAGGGTCCACTGAAGCTTTCTTT. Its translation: CASSTGGSTEAFF.